This entry lists 21 T cell receptor beta chains sequenced from one sample in a study of blood T cell repertoires in COVID-19. Assay used: immunoSEQ multiplex PCR; TCRdb lists only in-frame clones, some missing. The sample includes fewer than 300,000 clones, roughly 91% of them seen just once. The sequenced sample consisted of peripheral blood. These receptors all stem from a woman aged 40 to 50 who had recovered from COVID-19.

The chain combines TRBV11-1 with TRBJ2-1, with 7 nucleotides matching TRBD1. J gave up 3 bases and V 4 bases, and 9 bases lay outside the gene matches. The germline V gene has CDR1 SGHAT and CDR2 FQDESV (reference sequence). The CDR3 loop spans 16 amino acids. CDR3: CASSSGDRVVYNEQFF. In DNA, the CDR3 is TGTGCCAGCAGCTCCGGAGACAGGGTAGTCTACAATGAGCAGTTCTTC.

This rearrangement joins TRBV6-5 to TRBJ2-7, with 9 bases identical to TRBD2. CDR1 and CDR2 from the germline V gene are MNHEY and SVGAGI. This CDR3 comprises 14 residues. With V trimmed by 8 bases and J by 0 bases, 5 bases remained unmatched. The CDR3 here is CASGWGLASYEQYF. In DNA form, the CDR3 reads TGTGCCAGCGGATGGGGACTAGCCTCCTACGAGCAGTACTTC.

V gene TRBV9 combines with J gene TRBJ2-3, with TRBD2 identical over 10 bases. From germline, CDR1 is SGDLS and CDR2 YYNGEE. V trimming: 4 bases; J trimming: 5 bases; junction bases outside the gene matches: 10. This CDR3 spans 16 amino acids. The CDR3 protein is CASSPRAGGPVDTQYF. The CDR3 coding sequence is TGTGCCAGCAGCCCCCGAGCGGGAGGGCCGGTAGATACGCAGTATTTT.

CDR3: CASSPRVRTALSGANVLTF. The CDR3 DNA reads TGTGCCAGCAGCCCCCGGGTGCGTACCGCTCTCTCTGGGGCCAACGTCCTGACTTTC. The J gene is TRBJ2-6, the V gene TRBV7-3; D is undetermined. Trimming shortened V by 5 bases and J by 0 bases, and 20 bases separated the two germline ends. The CDR3 sequence is 19 residues long. CDR1 and CDR2 (germline): SGHTA, FQGTGA.

This rearrangement joins TRBV5-4 to TRBJ1-4, with a tentative D call TRBD1 (6 bases). CDR3 length: 16 amino acids. Germline CDR1 is SGHNT and CDR2 is YYREEE (reference sequence). Trimming shortened V by 0 bases and J by 1 base, and 10 bases separated the two germline ends. The CDR3 here is CASSLGGQGTNEKLFF. Here the CDR3 DNA reads TGTGCCAGCAGCTTGGGGGGGCAGGGAACTAATGAAAAACTGTTTTTT.

CDR3 DNA: TGTGCCAGCAGCTCACGGACTAGCGGGAGAGCTGGGGCCAACGTCCTGACTTTC. Translation gives CASSSRTSGRAGANVLTF. The genes are TRBV7-3 and TRBJ2-6; 13 bases match TRBD2. Losses at the gene ends were 4 bases for V and 2 bases for J; bases not matched to a gene: 5. Germline V CDR1 and CDR2: SGHTA, FQGTGA. The CDR3 is 18 residues long.

The gene calls are TRBV5-4 and TRBJ2-7; possible D gene TRBD2, 5 bases. Per germline, CDR1 SGHNT and CDR2 YYREEE (reference sequence). The CDR3 consists of 13 residues. The germline V and J ends were trimmed by 3 bases and 9 bases, with 16 bases remaining between them. The CDR3 DNA sequence: TGTGCCAGCAGCTCCGGGCCCGAGGGCGGGCAGTACTTC. Residues: CASSSGPEGGQYF.

The rearrangement joins TRBV3-1 (or the pseudogene TRBV3-2) to TRBJ1-1; TRBD1 matches 8 bases. The CDR3 extends over 21 amino acids. The ends lost 3 bases at V and 0 bases at J; junction bases unmatched: 21. CDR1 and CDR2 (germline): LGHDT, YNNKEL (reference sequence). The CDR3 nucleotides read TGTGCCAGCAGCCACCACGGAGGCAGGGGGCGCGGTGTTGGCATGAACACTGAAGCTTTCTTT. As protein: CASSHHGGRGRGVGMNTEAFF.

As DNA, the CDR3 is TGTGCCAGCAGTTACTCGGGGGGGGAAGCTTTCTTT. Its protein is CASSYSGGEAFF. This chain joins TRBV6-5 and TRBJ1-1; D is possibly TRBD1 (5 bases). CDR1 MNHEY and CDR2 SVGAGI come from the germline V gene. CDR3 length: 12 amino acids. The ends were cut back, 0 bases at V and 8 bases at J, with 7 bases in the middle.

In this sample, this clone turned up once. The chain recombines TRBV12-3 or TRBV12-4 with TRBJ1-3; a possible D gene is TRBD1 (5 bases). Between the trimmed V and J ends, which lost 6 bases and 2 bases, there was a span of 8 bases. The CDR3 totals 13 residues. As DNA, the CDR3 is TGTGCCAGCAGCCAAGGGGCTGGAAACACCATATATTTT. Translating it yields CASSQGAGNTIYF.

The rearrangement links TRBV27 to TRBJ2-2, with D possibly being TRBD2 (6 bases). CDR1 and CDR2 (germline): MNHEY, SMNVEV (reference sequence). This CDR3 region has 15 residues. Deletions cut 3 bases from V and 4 bases from J, with 12 bases between. In DNA form, the CDR3 reads TGTGCCAGCAGTTTGGGGGGAAGGGGCACCGGGGAGCTGTTTTTT. Translation gives CASSLGGRGTGELFF.

The CDR3 is CASSFGEGTTTDTQYF. The CDR3 region has the DNA TGTGCCAGCAGTTTCGGGGAGGGGACTACCACAGATACGCAGTATTTT. The chain couples TRBV27 to TRBJ2-3, with TRBD2 identical over 7 bases. This CDR3 has 16 amino acids. With 3 bases clipped from V and 2 bases from J, the junction kept 8 bases outside the gene matches. The germline V gene encodes CDR1 MNHEY and CDR2 SMNVEV (reference sequence).

The rearrangement joins TRBV14 to TRBJ1-1; possible D gene TRBD1, 6 bases. The V end was cut by 8 bases, the J end by 4 bases, with 17 bases between. Per germline, CDR1 SGHDN and CDR2 FVKESK. The CDR3 contains 14 residues. The CDR3 bases are TGTGCCAGCGCCTGGGGGGGGCCGGTCACTGAAGCTTTCTTT. Translated: CASAWGGPVTEAFF.

V usage is TRBV27 and J usage is TRBJ2-7, with D possibly being TRBD1 (5 bases). Germline values: CDR1 MNHEY, CDR2 SMNVEV (reference sequence). V lost 7 bases and J 3 bases, leaving 22 bases between the germline ends. CDR3 length: 16 residues. CDR3 DNA sequence: TGTGCCAGCACCCCCCGATGCCGGACATCCTACTACGAGCAGTACGTC. This codes for CASTPRCRTSYYEQYV.

This chain uses TRBV24-1 with TRBJ1-6; a weak D match, TRBD1 (5 bases). CDR3 length equals 13 residues. The germline V and J ends were trimmed by 12 bases and 5 bases, with 13 bases remaining between them. The germline V gene has CDR1 KGHDR and CDR2 SFDVKD. The CDR3 protein is CARGGRDNSPLHF. The CDR3 DNA reads as TGTGCCCGCGGGGGTCGCGATAATTCACCCCTCCACTTT.

The V call is TRBV6-1, the J call TRBJ2-2, with no clear D. The length of the CDR3 is 13 residues. CDR1 is MNHNS and CDR2 is SASEGT in the germline V gene. Between the trimmed V and J ends, which lost 1 base and 3 bases, there was a span of 3 bases. DNA for the CDR3: TGTGCCAGCAGTGAAGGCGACACCGGGGAGCTGTTTTTT. It specifies CASSEGDTGELFF.

The rearrangement links TRBV11-3 to TRBJ1-2, with unresolved D. The CDR3 covers 16 residues. The germline gives CDR1 SGHNT, CDR2 YENEEA. Trimming cost V 0 bases and J 4 bases, with 15 bases left between them. CDR3 bases: TGTGCCAGCAGCTTAGATCCGTCCCGGCAGGCCTATGGCTACACCTTC. This codes for CASSLDPSRQAYGYTF.

V and J are TRBV6-5 and TRBJ2-3; D uncertain. The V and J ends lost 6 bases and 10 bases respectively, with 17 bases between them. This CDR3 contains 13 residues. The germline CDR1 and CDR2 sequences are MNHEY and SVGAGI. For the CDR3, the DNA is TGTGCCAGCAGGCAAACGACACCCCCTGCGCAGTATTTT. This encodes CASRQTTPPAQYF.

This sequence joins TRBV4-3 and TRBJ2-5, with a weak D call TRBD1 (6 bases). The length of the CDR3 is 14 residues. Trimming left V 0 bases short and J 4 bases short, with 9 bases between. Per the germline V gene, CDR1 is LGHNA and CDR2 is YSLEER. The CDR3 loop is CASSQDRGLETQYF. CDR3 nucleotides: TGCGCCAGCAGCCAAGACAGGGGCTTAGAGACCCAGTACTTC.

Remarks on this clone: This sample also contains other DNA sequences that code for the same CDR3. V and J are TRBV7-2 and TRBJ1-1, with D tentatively TRBD1 (6 bases). Trimming removed 5 bases from V and 5 bases from J, with 24 bases in between. The CDR3 contains 17 residues. Germline loops: CDR1 SGHTA, CDR2 FQGNSA. In nucleotides, the CDR3 is TGTGCCAGCAGCCCAGGGGAGGGGCGTATGTTTGGAACTGAAGCTTTCTTT. It translates to CASSPGEGRMFGTEAFF.

The V gene is TRBV2, the J gene TRBJ2-7, with 7 bases lining up with TRBD1. The CDR3 sequence is 13 residues long. The V and J ends lost 6 bases and 4 bases, in that order; junction bases with no gene match: 6. Looked up from germline, CDR1 is SNHLY and CDR2 is FYNNEI. This CDR3 reads CASRDDRAYEQYF. Here the CDR3 DNA reads TGTGCCAGCAGAGATGACAGGGCGTACGAGCAGTACTTC.